This T cell receptor (beta chain) was recovered during a study of blood T cell repertoires in COVID-19. Study details: Acute and convalescent COVID-19 specimens originated in the United States, Italy and Spain.

V dropped 4 bases and J dropped 7; count of bases not matched to a gene: 4. Germline-derived CDR1 and CDR2 are SGDLS and YYNGEE. CDR3 length: 13 residues. The table came from immunoSEQ multiplex PCR; TCRdb's copy has only in-frame clones and leaves some out. The sample records about 440,000 clones, more than 85% being singletons. The receptor comes from a woman in her twenties or thirties with acute or convalescent COVID-19. Sequences were obtained from peripheral blood. The rearrangement uses TRBV9 and TRBJ1-2, with TRBD1 matching over 10 bases. In nucleotides, the CDR3 is TGTGCCAGCAGCACCGGGACAGGGGTTGGCTACACCTTC. Protein: CASSTGTGVGYTF.